Each of the 14 T cell receptor beta chains below was sequenced from the same sample in a study of graft-versus-host responses after intestinal transplantation. Their antigens are not known. Only in-frame clones appear in the TCRdb table, and some are missing; sequencing was by immunoSEQ multiplex PCR. The repertoire holds approximately 99,000 clones, 85% to 95% seen once, with over 0.06% in the top ten. Sequencing was performed on unstimulated CD8+ T cells sorted from spleen or lymph node cells, taken before transplant. The receptors were sampled from a human donor who was the organ donor for an intestinal transplant.

This chain uses TRBV7-3 with TRBJ2-7; D is possibly TRBD1 (6 bases). The CDR3 length is 14 residues. CDR1 is SGHTA and CDR2 is FQGTGA in the germline V gene. V lost 3 bases, J lost 5 bases, and 14 bases lay in between. Here the CDR3 DNA reads TGTGCCAGCAGCTTCGGCCAGGGGATCGACGAGCAGTACTTC. Translated: CASSFGQGIDEQYF.

The J gene is TRBJ1-1, the V gene TRBV30; TRBD1 aligns across 10 bases. The ends lost 5 bases at V and 5 bases at J; junction bases unmatched: 5. The CDR3 sequence is 13 residues long. Germline-derived CDR1 and CDR2 are GTSNPN and SVGIG (reference sequence). CDR3 nucleotides: TGTGCCTGGTTAGGGACAGGGGTAACTGAAGCTTTCTTT. It yields the protein CAWLGTGVTEAFF. Full variable domain (missing parts from reference TRBV30 and TRBJ1-1): SQTIHQWPATLVQPVGSPLSLECTVEGTSNPNLYWYRQAAGRGLQLLFYSVGIGQISSEVPQNLSASRPQDRQFILSSKKLLLSDSGFYLCAWLGTGVTEAFFGQGTRLTVV.

This rearrangement joins TRBV7-9 to TRBJ1-1, with D unresolved. The CDR3 runs 16 residues. Trimming pared 1 base from V and 1 base from J, leaving 13 bases between. CDR1 SEHNR and CDR2 FQNEAQ come from the germline V gene (reference sequence). CDR3 bases: TGTGCCAGCAGCTTAGTCGTCCGGGTAGAGAACACTGAAGCTTTCTTT. As protein: CASSLVVRVENTEAFF.

This chain links TRBV12-5 with TRBJ1-3, with 7 bases matching TRBD1. The junction had 2 bases not matched to a gene; V was cut back by 3 bases and J by 3 bases. The CDR3 is 14 amino acids. Germline assignment: CDR1 LGHNT and CDR2 FRNRAP. CDR3 in DNA: TGTGCTAGTGGTTTTACAGGGGTTGGAAACACCATATATTTT. As protein: CASGFTGVGNTIYF.

The chain combines TRBV29-1 with TRBJ1-4; 8 positions match TRBD1. Germline lookup yields CDR1 SQVTM and CDR2 ANQGSEA. V trimming: 6 bases; J trimming: 6 bases; junction bases outside the gene matches: 6. The CDR3 contains 13 residues. CDR3 loop: CSVGTGEHEKLFF. DNA for the CDR3: TGCAGCGTGGGGACAGGCGAGCATGAAAAACTGTTTTTT.

V gene TRBV7-9 combines with J gene TRBJ1-3; 7 nucleotides align to TRBD1. There are 12 residues in the CDR3. The ends lost 6 bases at V and 8 bases at J; junction bases unmatched: 4. Germline V lookup: CDR1 SEHNR, CDR2 FQNEAQ (reference sequence). The CDR3 sequence is CASRLGQDTIYF. For the CDR3, the DNA is TGTGCCAGCAGACTCGGACAGGACACCATATATTTT.

The chain joins TRBV10-3 to TRBJ1-2, with D maybe TRBD1 (5 bases). Germline values: CDR1 ENHRY, CDR2 SYGVKD. There are 15 residues in the CDR3. Trimming shortened V by 11 bases and J by 1 base, and 20 bases separated the two germline ends. The CDR3 reads CAAYWGVDGNYGYTF. The CDR3 region has the DNA TGTGCCGCCTATTGGGGGGTTGACGGTAACTATGGCTACACCTTC.

The chain links TRBV6-4 to TRBJ2-7; TRBD2 is a possible D gene (7 bases). The germline CDR1 and CDR2 sequences are MRHNA and SNTAGT. Trimming cost V 6 bases and J 4 bases, with 19 bases left between them. The CDR3 sequence is 15 residues long. CDR3 in amino acids: CASSPYLRGRYEQYF. CDR3 sequence (DNA): TGTGCCAGCAGCCCCTATCTGCGGGGGCGATACGAGCAGTACTTC.

The chain employs TRBV11-2 and TRBJ2-1; 8 bases match TRBD2. Looked up from germline, CDR1 is SGHAT and CDR2 is FQNNGV. This CDR3 comprises 17 residues. Germline trimming cut 1 base from V and 8 bases from J; bases unmatched to any gene: 13. CDR3 loop: CASSLGDFREGLHEQFF. The CDR3 DNA reads TGTGCCAGCAGCTTAGGGGATTTCCGGGAGGGCCTCCATGAGCAGTTCTTC.

CDR3 sequence (DNA): TGTGCCAGCAGCCTTGATGAGGGTGCGAGGCTAGAAAAACTGTTTTTT. Encoded protein: CASSLDEGARLEKLFF. The chain employs TRBV28 and TRBJ1-4; D is undetermined. The CDR3 sequence is 16 residues long. Germline assignment: CDR1 MDHEN and CDR2 SYDVKM. Trimming left V 6 bases short and J 8 bases short, with 22 bases between.

This rearrangement joins TRBV28 to TRBJ2-2; 9 bases fit TRBD1. CDR1 and CDR2 from the germline V gene are MDHEN and SYDVKM. CDR3 length: 15 amino acids. V dropped 5 bases and J dropped 5; count of bases not matched to a gene: 6. This CDR3 reads CASSLRQGGTGELFF. The CDR3 DNA sequence: TGTGCCAGCAGTCTCCGACAGGGGGGAACCGGGGAGCTGTTTTTT.

This chain uses TRBV30 with TRBJ2-7; weak D call: TRBD2 (5 bases). Trimming removed 5 bases from V and 0 bases from J, with 11 bases in between. Germline lookup yields CDR1 GTSNPN and CDR2 SVGIG (reference sequence). The CDR3 runs to 13 residues. The chain's CDR3 is CAWDPRDSYEQYF. In DNA form, the CDR3 reads TGTGCCTGGGATCCCCGGGACTCCTACGAGCAGTACTTC.

This clone was recorded once. The chain uses TRBV4-2 and TRBJ1-5; 8 nucleotides match TRBD1. Germline-derived CDR1 and CDR2 are LGHNA and YNFKEQ. The CDR3 runs to 15 residues. The V and J ends lost 0 bases and 5 bases, in that order; junction bases with no gene match: 3. Here the CDR3 reads CASSQDEDRDQPQHF. The CDR3 DNA reads as TGTGCCAGCAGCCAAGACGAGGACAGGGATCAGCCCCAGCATTTT.

V gene TRBV27 combines with J gene TRBJ1-2, with a weak D call TRBD1 (5 bases). CDR1 MNHEY and CDR2 SMNVEV come from the germline V gene (reference sequence). This CDR3 has 14 amino acids. The germline V and J ends were trimmed by 6 bases and 4 bases, with 15 bases remaining between them. CDR3 sequence (DNA): TGTGCCAGCAGGTCCGGGGGGTTTGGCTATGGCTACACCTTC. Its protein product is CASRSGGFGYGYTF.